The T cell receptor (beta chain) described here comes from a study of cytomegalovirus exposure and HLA in healthy donors. Overall study findings and caveats: With later analysis, a missense DCLRE1C variant became linked to TCR beta V- and J-gene trimming. An ancestry cluster, one associated with Asian ancestry, reportedly showed fewer N-insertions than the roughly 670-donor mean in a later analysis.

Remarks on this clone: Its antigen is unidentified.

V lost 10 bases and J lost 6; bases outside the gene matches: 8. Germline V CDR1 and CDR2: LNHDA, SQIVND (reference sequence). The CDR3 is 13 amino acids. This PCR relied on a set of 60 Vbeta primers and 13 Jbeta primers. Only in-frame clones appear in the TCRdb table, and some are missing; sequencing was by immunoSEQ multiplex PCR. Of about 110,000 clones listed, approximately 84% are singletons. J is TRBJ2-2 and V is TRBV19; 7 bases map to TRBD2. The TCR sequence derives from a man aged 45-65 years in good health and CMV-seronegative. The sequenced sample was PBMCs. The CDR3 reads CATSQGGPGELFF. For the CDR3, the DNA is TGTGCCACCTCGCAGGGAGGGCCCGGGGAGCTGTTTTTT.